Shown below are 14 T cell receptor beta chains from a single sample sequenced in a study of low-dose radiotherapy and immunotherapy resistance in tumors. The time point denotes: after trial treatment. Stated treatment: LDRT plus nivolumab, ipilimumab, low-dose cyclophosphamide and aspirin (RACIN trial). With TRAV- and TRBV-specific primers, first-strand cDNA was made, covering the alpha and beta chains. TCRs were put through roughly 20 PCR cycles of amplification with Phusion. A constant-region primer and the V-primer adapter served as the primer pair. TCRdb called the reads again in MiXCR, with one record for every CDR3 protein. Of around 80,000 distinct CDR3 sequences in the sample, under 20% were seen once. The material sequenced was PBMCs, taken after low-dose radiotherapy plus immunotherapy. The receptors shown here come from a male donor with prostate cancer.

This clonotype was recorded many times. J is TRBJ2-4 and V is TRBV6-2 or TRBV6-3; 9 nucleotides match TRBD1. V was clipped by 8 bases and J by 5 bases; unmatched bases: 7. CDR1 and CDR2 from the germline V gene are MNHEY and SVGEGT. This CDR3 has 14 residues. CDR3 residues: CASCQGQGENIQYF. CDR3 nucleotide sequence: TGTGCCAGCTGCCAGGGACAGGGCGAAAACATTCAGTACTTC.

This clonotype was seen repeatedly, ten times or more. The chain recombines TRBV7-2 with TRBJ2-1, with D hard to call. V lost 0 bases and J lost 3, with 9 bases in between. CDR3 length: 15 residues. The germline V gene encodes CDR1 SGHTA and CDR2 FQGNSA. CDR3 in amino acids: CASSLARGFYNEQFF. The CDR3 nucleotides read TGTGCCAGCAGCTTAGCTAGAGGCTTCTACAATGAGCAGTTCTTC.

This clonotype was seen many times. This rearrangement joins TRBV29-1 to TRBJ1-5, with D uncertain. Per the germline V gene, CDR1 is SQVTM and CDR2 is ANQGSEA. The V end was cut by 5 bases, the J end by 7 bases, with 15 bases between. The CDR3 contains 13 residues. The CDR3 spells CSVSGPVGQPQHF. The CDR3 nucleotides are TGCAGCGTTTCCGGCCCGGTAGGCCAGCCCCAGCATTTT.

This clonotype has at least ten counts. The V call is TRBV28, the J call TRBJ1-5, with 7 positions matching TRBD1. V trimming: 5 bases; J trimming: 0 bases; junction bases outside the gene matches: 10. CDR1 and CDR2 (germline): MDHEN, SYDVKM. The CDR3 runs 17 residues. CDR3 sequence reads: CASSGSGTARSNQPQHF. CDR3 in DNA: TGTGCCAGCAGTGGATCAGGGACAGCCCGTAGCAATCAGCCCCAGCATTTT.

In its sample, this clonotype was seen many times. The V and J genes are TRBV14 and TRBJ2-3; unclear D gene. Germline CDR1 and CDR2: SGHDN and FVKESK. The CDR3 runs 14 residues. The V end was cut by 0 bases, the J end by 3 bases, with 7 bases between. CDR3 DNA: TGTGCCAGCAGCCAAGATAGGGCGACAGATACGCAGTATTTT. It encodes CASSQDRATDTQYF.

This clonotype occurred many times. This chain uses TRBV18 with TRBJ2-2; TRBD2 agrees at 7 bases. The CDR3 has 15 amino acids. Germline CDR1 and CDR2: KGHSH and LQKENI. V lost 4 bases to trimming and J lost 6 bases; unmatched junction nucleotides: 8. The CDR3 loop is CASSLRRENSGELFF. For the CDR3, the DNA is TGTGCCAGCTCACTGCGGCGGGAGAATTCCGGGGAGCTGTTTTTT.

This clonotype has more than one count but fewer than ten. V gene TRBV27 combines with J gene TRBJ2-7; TRBD1 might be the D (5 bases). Deletions cut 6 bases from V and 1 base from J, with 13 bases between. Germline lookup yields CDR1 MNHEY and CDR2 SMNVEV (reference sequence). The CDR3 is 14 residues long. CDR3 bases: TGTGCCAGCAGGCGGCAGGGTTTATCCTACGAGCAGTACTTC. It codes for CASRRQGLSYEQYF.

In this sample, this clonotype turned up many times. The chain recombines TRBV12-5 with TRBJ2-1; D is possibly TRBD1 or TRBD2 (6 bases each). The germline V gene encodes CDR1 LGHNT and CDR2 FRNRAP. The V end was cut by 1 base, the J end by 9 bases, with 25 bases between. The CDR3 spans 18 residues. For the CDR3, the DNA is TGTGCTAGTGGTTTGGCCGCGATGGGGGGCGGCCGGTGGGCTGAGCAGTTCTTC. Translating gives CASGLAAMGGGRWAEQFF.

This clonotype was observed many times. V usage is TRBV20-1 and J usage is TRBJ1-5; TRBD1 matches at 7 bases. CDR1 DFQATT and CDR2 SNEGSKA come from the germline V gene (reference sequence). This CDR3 comprises 12 residues. V was pared by 6 bases and J by 7 bases, with 6 bases of the junction left unmatched. In DNA form, the CDR3 reads TGCAGTGCCGCCCCAGGGGGGCAGCCCCAGCATTTT. This codes for CSAAPGGQPQHF.

Of note for this clonotype: This is likely an artifact of a read error, given a far larger clone one base away. The gene calls are TRBV11-3 and TRBJ2-7; 8 nucleotides line up with TRBD1. The J segment lost 7 bases and the V segment lost 4 bases, leaving 9 bases of the junction unmatched. Germline V gene lookup returns CDR1 SGHNT and CDR2 YENEEA. This CDR3 is 14 amino acids long. CDR3 coding DNA: TGTGCCAGCAGCTCCTCGCCAGGGGGCAATGAGCAGTACTTC. Translated: CASSSSPGGNEQYF.

The table lists this clonotype with many counts. V and J are TRBV3-1 and TRBJ2-3; D may be TRBD1 (5 bases). Germline values: CDR1 LGHDT, CDR2 YNNKEL (reference sequence). This CDR3 has 16 amino acids. Trimming cost V 1 base and J 2 bases, with 13 bases left between them. Written as DNA, the CDR3 is TGTGCCAGCAGCCAAGGTCGGCAGGGCATCACAGATACGCAGTATTTT. It is translated as CASSQGRQGITDTQYF.

V is TRBV15 and J is TRBJ2-1; TRBD2 matches at 12 bases. The CDR3 consists of 14 residues. V was clipped by 4 bases and J by 15 bases; unmatched bases: 10. Germline V lookup: CDR1 LNHNV, CDR2 YYDKDF (reference sequence). The CDR3 sequence: CATSTRLAGGPTFF. The CDR3 region has the DNA TGTGCCACCAGCACCCGCCTAGCGGGAGGGCCGACGTTCTTC.

This clonotype has ten or more counts. The chain carries TRBV19 and TRBJ2-1; 12 bases are shared with TRBD2. The CDR3 loop spans 14 amino acids. Germline V gives CDR1 LNHDA, CDR2 SQIVND (reference sequence). The V segment lost 6 bases and the J segment 7 bases; nucleotides outside the gene matches: 4. The CDR3 region has the DNA TGTGCCAGTAGAGATCTAGCGGGAGGGAATGAGCAGTTCTTC. Protein product: CASRDLAGGNEQFF.

In this sample, this clonotype turned up many times. This rearrangement joins TRBV12-3 or TRBV12-4 to TRBJ1-5; D possibly corresponds to TRBD1 (5 bases). Trimming took 7 bases from V and 6 from J, leaving 19 bases between them. The CDR3 loop spans 15 amino acids. CDR3 amino acids: CASMGLAGFPQPQHF. CDR3 DNA: TGTGCCAGCATGGGATTGGCAGGGTTCCCTCAGCCCCAGCATTTT.